The source of this T cell receptor beta chain is a study of human T cells and chemical hapten exposure. General observations from the study: Counts of TCRs above 1 in 1000 frequency stayed unchanged with DPC sensitization.

CDR3 size: 13 residues. Trimming took off 2 bases at V and 7 bases at J, with 12 bases between the two ends. Germline V lookup: CDR1 MNHEY, CDR2 SVGEGT. In regard to this clonotype: The antigen remains undetermined.

TCRdb called the RACE reads again in MiXCR, with one record for every CDR3 protein. This table holds 90,000 to 140,000 distinct CDR3 sequences, 30% to 35% found once. Regarding time point: patch test 3, about 24 weeks after DPC sensitization. The treatment denotes: therapeutic diphenylcyclopropenone sensitization with weekly scalp DPC. Suited to DPC and affected by alopecia, the donors ranged from 18 to 70 years old. The starting material was whole blood, obtained in connection with sensitization to the hapten diphenylcyclopropenone (DPC). The chain recombines TRBV6-2 or TRBV6-3 with TRBJ2-7; D is tentatively TRBD1 or TRBD2 (5 bases each). The TCR originated in a man aged 40-50 years with alopecia areata. Some clones in this sample may be carry-over from other donors' samples. CDR3 protein: CASSYRGSGEQYV. As DNA, the CDR3 is TGTGCCAGCAGTTACAGGGGTTCGGGGGAGCAGTACGTC.